This T cell receptor beta chain was sequenced for a study of cytomegalovirus exposure and HLA in healthy donors. The germline CDR1 and CDR2 sequences are SGHDT and YYEEEE. The CDR3 is made up of 14 amino acids. Trimming removed 6 bases at V and 0 bases at J, with 12 bases between. The PCR ran on 60 Vbeta and 13 Jbeta primers. Some clones are missing from TCRdb's copy, which holds only in-frame ones; the method was immunoSEQ multiplex PCR. This repertoire shows some 150,000 clones, over 80% found once; its top ten account for 1.5% to 1.9%. Whole-study results and caveats: TCR sequences were mostly rare, though some public TCRs occurred in many donors. Most subjects' HLA-A and HLA-B alleles were reportedly predicted from TCR beta sequences.

This clone was observed a few times. The antigen is unknown. The rearrangement joins TRBV5-6 to TRBJ1-1, with D perhaps matching TRBD1 (6 bases). Sequences were obtained from PBMCs. The sequence was obtained from a man in his forties in good health and CMV-seronegative. CDR3 nucleotide sequence: TGTGCCAGCACCGCCGGGACACTGAACACTGAAGCTTTCTTT. Amino acid sequence: CASTAGTLNTEAFF.